This T cell receptor beta chain was identified during a study of blood T cell repertoires in COVID-19. About the study: In each case, the material was cDNA or gDNA derived from T cells, B-cell-depleted T cells, or PBMCs.

J gave up 8 bases and V 5 bases, and 7 bases lay outside the gene matches. CDR1 and CDR2 from the germline V gene are LNHDA and SQIVND (reference sequence). The CDR3 has 14 amino acids. Sequenced by immunoSEQ multiplex PCR; TCRdb stores in-frame clones only, minus some. The table records about 45,000 clones, over 80% of them present only once. Input material: peripheral blood. The clonotype comes from a man at least 80 years old in a cohort sampled during active COVID-19. This chain links TRBV19 with TRBJ2-1, with TRBD1 matching over 9 bases. In nucleotides, the CDR3 is TGTGCCAGTAGTGCCGGGACAGGGTTTCATGAGCAGTTCTTC. This sequence encodes CASSAGTGFHEQFF.